The 30 T cell receptor beta chains presented below share a single source sample, sequenced in a study of regulatory T cells in long-lasting Graves disease. Through Arm-PCR of CDR3 regions and iRepertoire HTBI primers, TCR beta libraries were built. TCRdb processed the multiplex PCR reads anew with MiXCR; each CDR3 protein has one entry. In the table there are roughly 400,000 distinct CDR3 sequences, about 17% of which are singletons. The sample's time point: newly diagnosed GD, antithyroid drugs for less than 3 months. From RNA extracted from PBMCs, the TCR library was made. These data are also associated with another study on T cells in Graves' hyperthyroidism and ophthalmopathy.

The sample was peripheral blood mononuclear cells (PBMCs), taken at new diagnosis, from a patient treated with antithyroid drugs. Receptors originate from a woman between 18 and 30 years old with Graves disease.

In its sample, this clonotype was seen once. A much larger clone lies a single base off, so this may be a read error. V and J are TRBV7-3 and TRBJ2-1; D unresolved. This CDR3 is 14 amino acids long. CDR1 is SGHTA and CDR2 is FQGTGA in the germline V gene. Between the trimmed V and J ends, which lost 3 bases and 7 bases, there was a span of 13 bases. CDR3 residues: CASSLPPARNEQFF. CDR3 nucleotide sequence: TGTGCCAGCAGCTTGCCGCCCGCAAGAAATGAGCAGTTCTTC.

J is TRBJ2-7 and V is TRBV7-6; maybe TRBD2 (6 bases). The CDR3 is 13 amino acids. Germline V CDR1 and CDR2: SGHVS, FNYEAQ. The ends were cut back, 6 bases at V and 7 bases at J, with 16 bases in the middle. The CDR3 loop is CASRATSSGEQYF. CDR3 bases: TGTGCCAGCAGGGCGACTAGTTCGGGTGAGCAGTACTTC.

The chain links TRBV20-1 to TRBJ1-5, with unresolved D. Germline lookup yields CDR1 DFQATT and CDR2 SNEGSKA (reference sequence). Trimming removed 1 base at V and 0 bases at J, with 7 bases between. The CDR3 is 14 amino acids. CDR3 bases: TGCAGTGCTAGAGGTGCACCTAGCAATCAGCCCCAGCATTTT. Amino acids: CSARGAPSNQPQHF.

There are many counts of this clonotype. The genes are TRBV29-1 and TRBJ2-1; 11 nucleotides align to TRBD1. V shed 6 bases, J shed 8 bases, and the junction held 18 bases outside the gene matches. The CDR3 is 17 amino acids. Germline V gene lookup returns CDR1 SQVTM and CDR2 ANQGSEA. CDR3 DNA: TGCAGCGTCGGGGGACAGGGGGGTGCTGCATGGGGGGATGAGCAGTTCTTC. Protein sequence: CSVGGQGGAAWGDEQFF.

This clonotype was seen at least ten times. The CDR3 DNA is TGTGCCAGCAGCGGGGGACAGGGGGAGACCCAGTACTTC. Translating it yields CASSGGQGETQYF. This chain links TRBV28 with TRBJ2-5, with 10 positions matching TRBD1. CDR1 is MDHEN and CDR2 is SYDVKM in the germline V gene. The V and J ends lost 6 bases and 5 bases, in that order; junction bases with no gene match: 3. This CDR3 is built from 13 residues.

There are a few counts of this clonotype. The chain recombines TRBV20-1 with TRBJ2-1; 8 nucleotides align to TRBD2. V trimming: 5 bases; J trimming: 6 bases; junction bases outside the gene matches: 9. CDR3 length: 14 amino acids. CDR1 DFQATT and CDR2 SNEGSKA come from the germline V gene (reference sequence). The chain's CDR3 is CSASTSGRTNEQFF. CDR3 nucleotides: TGCAGTGCTTCTACAAGCGGGAGAACCAATGAGCAGTTCTTC.

This clonotype was seen repeatedly, ten times or more. V usage is TRBV28 and J usage is TRBJ1-6; D perhaps matches TRBD1 (5 bases). With 5 bases removed from V and 8 bases from J, the gap between germline ends came to 16 bases. Germline lookup yields CDR1 MDHEN and CDR2 SYDVKM. This CDR3 contains 15 residues. The CDR3 coding sequence is TGTGCCAGCAGTACTAACGGGGGGACTGATTCACCCCTCCACTTT. This gives the protein CASSTNGGTDSPLHF.

This clonotype has at least ten counts. The chain links TRBV2 to TRBJ2-5; no clear D. V was clipped by 5 bases and J by 5 bases, with 12 bases between them. The CDR3 is 13 amino acids. In germline, CDR1 is SNHLY, CDR2 FYNNEI. CDR3 sequence reads: CASSIRGGETQYF. The CDR3 nucleotides read TGTGCCAGCAGTATCAGAGGTGGGGAGACCCAGTACTTC.

The V and J genes are TRBV20-1 and TRBJ2-7; 10 bases agree with TRBD1. V shed 1 base, J shed 3 bases, and the junction held 9 bases outside the gene matches. The germline gives CDR1 DFQATT, CDR2 SNEGSKA (reference sequence). CDR3 length equals 16 residues. The DNA of the CDR3 is TGCAGTGCTAGAGGGGGACAGGGGATCACGAGCTACGAGCAGTACTTC. It yields the protein CSARGGQGITSYEQYF.

In this sample, this clonotype turned up many times. V usage is TRBV11-3 and J usage is TRBJ2-1; 9 bases align to TRBD2. Per germline, CDR1 SGHNT and CDR2 YENEEA. There are 17 residues in the CDR3. With V trimmed by 5 bases and J by 8 bases, 16 bases remained unmatched. The CDR3 is CASSLLGAGGPVHEQFF. The DNA for the CDR3 is TGTGCCAGCAGCCTGCTCGGGGCGGGAGGGCCTGTTCATGAGCAGTTCTTC.

This clonotype appeared a single time. The chain carries TRBV7-2 and TRBJ2-1, with TRBD2 matching 12 bases. CDR1 is SGHTA, CDR2 FQGNSA, per germline. Trimming cost V 5 bases and J 9 bases; bases outside gene matches: 11. The CDR3 sequence is 16 residues long. CDR3: CASSKRLAGESLEQFF. For the CDR3, the DNA is TGTGCCAGCAGCAAACGACTAGCGGGAGAGTCGCTTGAGCAGTTCTTC.

This clonotype was picked up many times. The chain combines TRBV2 with TRBJ2-2; 12 nucleotides line up with TRBD2. The germline gives CDR1 SNHLY, CDR2 FYNNEI. CDR3 length equals 15 residues. J lost 2 bases, V lost 7 bases, and 2 bases had no gene match. CDR3 residues: CASKTSGRNTGELFF. The DNA of the CDR3 is TGTGCCAGCAAGACTAGCGGGAGAAACACCGGGGAGCTGTTTTTT.

The table lists this clonotype with many counts. V and J are TRBV28 and TRBJ2-7; 8 bases are shared with TRBD1. Germline V gene sequence: CDR1 MDHEN, CDR2 SYDVKM. The CDR3 runs 16 residues. Germline trimming cut 3 bases from V and 7 bases from J; bases unmatched to any gene: 14. DNA of the CDR3: TGTGCCAGCAGTTTCCCCCAGGGCAGGGGGCTAGGAGAGCAGTACTTC. This codes for CASSFPQGRGLGEQYF.

The chain is built from TRBV7-9 and TRBJ1-3; D not certain. V lost 5 bases and J 0 bases, leaving 17 bases between the germline ends. The CDR3 is 17 residues long. Germline assignment: CDR1 SEHNR and CDR2 FQNEAQ (reference sequence). In nucleotides, the CDR3 is TGTGCCAGCAGCGCCCCTTTTTCTCGGAGCTCTGGAAACACCATATATTTT. Translated: CASSAPFSRSSGNTIYF.

This clonotype was detected ten times or more. The chain joins TRBV28 to TRBJ1-1; tentative D call: TRBD1 (6 bases). Germline assignment: CDR1 MDHEN and CDR2 SYDVKM. Trimming cost V 4 bases and J 10 bases, with 13 bases left between them. The CDR3 runs to 12 residues. In DNA, the CDR3 is TGTGCCAGCAGTTCCCCCACAGGGAGAGCTTTCTTT. Protein product: CASSSPTGRAFF.

This clonotype was detected only a few times. CDR3 nucleotide sequence: TGCGCCAGCAGCCAAGAGGGCAGGGCGAACACTGAAGCTTTCTTT. This gives the protein CASSQEGRANTEAFF. This chain joins TRBV4-3 and TRBJ1-1; D may be TRBD1 (5 bases). Germline values: CDR1 LGHNA, CDR2 YSLEER. The CDR3 extends over 15 amino acids. V was cut by 0 bases and J by 1 base, with 9 bases left in between.

In the case of this clonotype: A much larger clone lies one base from this, so it may be a read error. V is TRBV2 and J is TRBJ2-7, with 8 bases lining up with TRBD2. The CDR3 length is 16 residues. Germline assignment: CDR1 SNHLY and CDR2 FYNNEI. The ends lost 6 bases at V and 7 bases at J; junction bases unmatched: 17. CDR3 sequence reads: CASRGLSGSSYNEQYF. The CDR3, as DNA: TGTGCCAGCAGGGGACTAAGCGGGAGCTCCTACAATGAGCAGTACTTC.

The V call is TRBV6-1, the J call TRBJ1-1; D is ambiguous. This CDR3 is built from 13 residues. Per germline, CDR1 MNHNS and CDR2 SASEGT. Trimming cost V 6 bases and J 1 base, with 9 bases left between them. The CDR3 DNA reads TGTGCCAGCAGCCAACAGAGGAACACTGAAGCTTTCTTT. As protein: CASSQQRNTEAFF.

This clonotype appeared many times. The rearrangement uses TRBV6-1 and TRBJ2-7, with TRBD2 matching over 10 bases. CDR3 length: 15 amino acids. V shed 6 bases and J 3 bases; nucleotides not matched to a gene: 8. CDR1 and CDR2 (germline): MNHNS, SASEGT. CDR3 residues: CASRLSGLASYEQYF. CDR3 DNA sequence: TGTGCCAGCAGGCTATCGGGACTAGCGAGCTACGAGCAGTACTTC.

This clonotype showed up many times. The gene calls are TRBV27 and TRBJ2-1; the D gene could be TRBD1 or TRBD2 (5 bases each). The CDR3 contains 15 residues. V lost 3 bases and J lost 0, with 9 bases in between. The germline gives CDR1 MNHEY, CDR2 SMNVEV (reference sequence). Here the CDR3 DNA reads TGTGCCAGCAGTTTGGGGGAGCCCTCCTACAATGAGCAGTTCTTC. It codes for CASSLGEPSYNEQFF.

DNA of the CDR3: TGTGCCAGCAGCGTGACAGCGGGAGTCCCCACAGATACGCAGTATTTT. Translation: CASSVTAGVPTDTQYF. The chain joins TRBV9 to TRBJ2-3, with 8 bases fitting TRBD2. V gave up 2 bases and J gave up 2 bases; unmatched junction bases: 7. Germline loops: CDR1 SGDLS, CDR2 YYNGEE. This CDR3 contains 16 residues.

A remark on this clonotype: This may be a read error: a much more frequent sequence differs by one nucleotide. V usage is TRBV5-1 and J usage is TRBJ2-7, with 12 bases that match TRBD1. The V gene's germline CDR1 is SGHRS and CDR2 YFSETQ. There are 15 residues in the CDR3. CDR3: CASSGGTGGGYEQHF. CDR3 DNA sequence: TGCGCCAGCAGCGGAGGGACAGGGGGCGGTTACGAGCAGCACTTC.

This clonotype appeared once. The rearrangement joins TRBV27 to TRBJ1-2, with TRBD1 matching 8 bases. The CDR3 is 16 residues long. The V and J ends lost 6 bases and 0 bases, in that order; junction bases with no gene match: 9. CDR1 and CDR2 from the germline V gene are MNHEY and SMNVEV (reference sequence). The CDR3 region is CASSYSWDRPNYGYTF. CDR3 bases: TGTGCCAGCAGCTATTCTTGGGACAGGCCTAACTATGGCTACACCTTC.

J is TRBJ2-2 and V is TRBV28; no definite D call. Trimming took off 7 bases at V and 4 bases at J, with 28 bases between the two ends. The CDR3 spans 19 residues. Germline V gene lookup returns CDR1 MDHEN and CDR2 SYDVKM. DNA for the CDR3: TGTGCCAGCACAAAACTCGGGTCTACCAAACCACTCCTCACCGGGGAGCTGTTTTTT. This translates into CASTKLGSTKPLLTGELFF. Filled out from reference TRBV28 and TRBJ2-2, the complete variable domain reads DVKVTQSSRYLVKRTGEKVFLECVQDMDHENMFWYRQDPGLGLRLIYFSYDVKMKEKGDIPEGYSVSREKKERFSLILESASTNQTSMYLCASTKLGSTKPLLTGELFFGEGSRLTVL.

This clonotype has a count of ten or more. The chain has TRBV7-2 and TRBJ2-7, with D uncertain. This CDR3 contains 13 residues. Trimming shortened V by 3 bases and J by 2 bases, and 8 bases separated the two germline ends. Germline V gene lookup returns CDR1 SGHTA and CDR2 FQGNSA. CDR3 bases: TGTGCCAGCAGCTTTCCAGAAACCTACGAGCAGTACTTC. It codes for CASSFPETYEQYF.

This clonotype was counted between two and nine times. This sequence joins TRBV6-2 or TRBV6-3 and TRBJ2-3; 9 bases are shared with TRBD2. V lost 5 bases, J lost 10 bases, and 13 bases stayed unmatched. Germline CDR1 MNHEY, CDR2 SVGEGT. There are 15 residues in the CDR3. The CDR3, as DNA: TGTGCCAGCAGTCGAACGACTCTAGCGGGATTGTCGCAGTATTTT. Translation: CASSRTTLAGLSQYF.

V is TRBV9 and J is TRBJ2-2; perhaps TRBD1 as D (6 bases). V shed 0 bases and J shed 6 bases, with 12 bases lying between them. CDR3 length: 15 residues. Looked up from germline, CDR1 is SGDLS and CDR2 is YYNGEE. In DNA, the CDR3 is TGTGCCAGCAGCGTAGGGCAGGGGAGCCCCGGGGAGCTGTTTTTT. Translated, it gives CASSVGQGSPGELFF.

This clonotype was detected many times. The V and J genes are TRBV7-2 and TRBJ2-1, with 13 nucleotides matching TRBD2. Germline values: CDR1 SGHTA, CDR2 FQGNSA. V was clipped by 2 bases and J by 10 bases; unmatched bases: 8. This CDR3 contains 16 residues. The CDR3 protein is CASSLPPGLAGSEQFF. In DNA form, the CDR3 reads TGTGCCAGCAGCTTACCCCCGGGACTAGCGGGAAGCGAGCAGTTCTTC.

This clonotype was counted a few times. The gene calls are TRBV7-9 and TRBJ2-7, with TRBD2 identical over 15 bases. This CDR3 has 15 residues. Germline V gene data show CDR1 as SEHNR and CDR2 as FQNEAQ (reference sequence). Trimming at V came to 5 bases and at J to 5 bases, leaving 4 bases not matched to a gene. CDR3 DNA sequence: TGTGCCAGCAGCACTTGGACTAGCGGGAGGGACGAGCAGTACTTC. This translates into CASSTWTSGRDEQYF.

This clonotype has ten or more counts. The rearrangement uses TRBV11-3 and TRBJ2-1; D gene ambiguous. V was cut by 4 bases and J by 4 bases, with 14 bases left in between. Germline V gene data show CDR1 as SGHNT and CDR2 as YENEEA. CDR3 length: 15 residues. CDR3 sequence: CASSSATSLYNEQFF. Written as DNA, the CDR3 is TGTGCCAGCAGCTCGGCCACCTCCTTGTACAATGAGCAGTTCTTC.